The sequence of this T cell receptor beta chain was determined in a study of CD8 T cells in Susac syndrome. Random hexamers were used to reverse transcribe the RNA input (0.5 to 1 ug). From the immunoSEQ multiplex PCR reads, TCRdb called clonotypes with MiXCR, one entry per CDR3 protein. Of approximately 280,000 distinct CDR3 sequences listed, about 88% are singletons. CDR1 is MDHEN and CDR2 is SYDVKM in the germline V gene. The junction had 12 bases not matched to a gene; V was cut back by 4 bases and J by 1 base. The CDR3 is 17 residues long. This TCR derives from a human donor with multiple sclerosis. Sequences were obtained from CD8+ T cells from PBMCs. The genes are TRBV28 and TRBJ2-7, with 8 bases fitting TRBD2. As DNA, the CDR3 is TGTGCCAGCAGTTCGGGGCTTAGCGGGGACGAGTCCTACGAGCAGTACTTC. Translation gives CASSSGLSGDESYEQYF.